The source of this TCR beta chain is a study of blood T cell repertoires in COVID-19. Study at large: Sites across the United States, Italy and Spain contributed samples from acute and convalescent COVID-19. Nucleic acid was either cDNA or gDNA, and it came from T cells, B-cell-depleted T cells, or PBMCs.

Germline lookup yields CDR1 KGHDR and CDR2 SFDVKD. This CDR3 has 14 amino acids. With V trimmed by 2 bases and J by 7 bases, 4 bases remained unmatched. In the authors' methods: Nucleated cell counts were estimated from reference gene primer amplification. Repertoires were generated with immunoSEQ multiplex PCR, while TCRdb's copy carries only in-frame clones and drops some. V and J calls and clone size are copied from that table; D and trimming were computed from the DNA. The sample lists 290,000 or so clones; 87% were seen once. This clone has a handful of counts. The rearrangement links TRBV24-1 to TRBJ1-2; the match to TRBD1 covers 9 bases. The clonotype originates from a man between 18 and 35 years old with active or convalescent COVID-19. The sequenced material came from peripheral blood. The CDR3: CATSDYGTGFGYTF. The CDR3 DNA reads as TGTGCCACCAGTGATTACGGGACAGGGTTTGGCTACACCTTC.